The rows below give T cell receptor beta chains drawn from one sample of a study of blood T cells in healthy people across ages. TCRdb re-analysed the 5' RACE reads in MiXCR, keeping a single row per CDR3 protein. The sample records more than 1.4 million distinct CDR3 sequences, around two fifths being singletons. Sequencing input: blood. The origin of the receptors is a woman aged 18-29 years in good health. CDR3s include the opening cysteine and the closing phenylalanine or tryptophan. The D gene is left open where the match is weak. Only part of the rows carry a size: once, few, many, or a class if the clone is expanded.

CAWSTGQGTEAFF,TGTGCCTGGAGCACCGGACAGGGCACTGAAGCTTTCTTT,TRBV30,.,TRBD1,TRBJ1-1
CASSPFVGENTGELFF,TGTGCCAGCAGCCCGTTCGTGGGGGAGAACACCGGGGAGCTGTTTTTT,TRBV4-2,.,.,TRBJ2-2
CASSLSLKTVAFF,TGTGCCAGCAGCTTATCTTTAAAAACCGTGGCTTTCTTT,TRBV7-9,.,.,TRBJ1-1
CASSHGTSGGPGIRDSSYNEQFF,TGCGCCAGCAGCCATGGTACTAGCGGGGGGCCAGGTATTCGCGACAGCTCCTACAATGAGCAGTTCTTC,TRBV4-1,few,TRBD2,TRBJ2-1
CASIKGAPYGYTF,TGTGCCAGCATTAAGGGAGCTCCCTATGGCTACACCTTC,TRBV6-1,.,.,TRBJ1-2
CATSRGGTVPYNEQYF,TGTGCCACCAGCAGAGGAGGGACTGTCCCCTACAATGAGCAGTACTTC,TRBV15,.,.,TRBJ2-7
CASSEWGTGLPEAFF,TGTGCCAGCAGTGAATGGGGGACAGGGTTACCTGAAGCTTTCTTT,TRBV6-1,.,TRBD1,TRBJ1-1
CSARDYREGTEAFF,TGCAGTGCTAGGGATTACCGGGAAGGCACTGAAGCTTTCTTT,TRBV20-1,few,.,TRBJ1-1
CASSRSGPENIQYF,TGTGCCAGCAGCCGTTCCGGGCCGGAAAACATTCAGTACTTC,TRBV3-1,.,.,TRBJ2-4
CSASPSGGSSDTQYF,TGCAGTGCTAGCCCTAGTGGCGGGAGCTCAGATACGCAGTATTTT,TRBV20-1,.,TRBD2,TRBJ2-3
CASSYNRGTEAFF,TGTGCCAGCAGTTACAACCGTGGCACTGAAGCTTTCTTT,TRBV6-6,.,.,TRBJ1-1
CASSLLRGQGDTQYF,TGCGCCAGCAGCCTCCTAAGGGGTCAGGGAGATACGCAGTATTTT,TRBV4-1,.,.,TRBJ2-3
CASSLSWTRDSPLHF,TGTGCCAGCAGCTTGAGTTGGACACGGGATTCACCCCTCCACTTT,TRBV5-6,.,.,TRBJ1-6